Sequencing of this TCR beta chain was carried out in a study of T cells in women clearing cervical HPV infection (dated by TCRdb to between 2018 and 2020). About the investigation overall: The cases were 20 to 30 women with histologically confirmed HPV16-related CIN3 or worse, and 2 of those women had invasive cancers. The approximately 23 controls were women who cleared a single incident HPV16 infection within 12 months without developing precancer or cancer. The parent cohort enrolled roughly 9,400 women aged 18 or older in Guanacaste, Costa Rica, in about 1993 to 1994 and followed the women for around seven years. Cases and controls were matched on year of sample collection and on age within five years. Among cases, blood sampling came a median of nearly 150 days after lesion detection, with an interquartile range of roughly 85 to 200 days. Blood from cases was drawn at the visit where the lesion was first identified, while blood from controls was drawn once the infection was no longer detected. The exploratory proof-of-principle case-control study was nested within the Guanacaste HPV Natural History Study in Costa Rica and compared TCR repertoires across cervical HPV16 outcomes. Quality controls consisted of five blinded duplicates per group, for a total of roughly 60 samples made up of around 50 participants and approximately 10 replicates. Since HLA typing was available for only a few women, HLA type could not be ruled out as a confounder. A median age of almost 35 years was observed in cases versus 38 to 45 in controls, and no significant differences in baseline characteristics were found. General conclusions and limits of the study: Significantly higher TCR repertoire richness was observed in CIN3+ cases than in controls across sequencing depths, whereas no difference in evenness was found. The cross-sectional design could not show whether the associations came before the infection or were a result of it, and neither effector/memory subsets nor HPV-specific T cells were isolated. Random forest classifiers that combined richness and V gene abundances separated cases from controls with an estimated AUC of under 0.85. Because the number of T cells in each sample was unknown, differences in richness could reflect differing T-cell content rather than repertoire biology. Cases had lower TRBV6-7 relative abundance than controls (around 0.11% versus 0.15%; Bonferroni P = 0.0008).

Compared with germline, V lacks 4 bases and J lacks 0 bases; bases without a gene match: 8. Spanning cysteine to phenylalanine, the CDR3 consists of 16 amino acids. Part of the CDR3 DNA is given, 39 bases translated from base 1. Concerning this clone: Its antigen specificity is not known. The read terminates 3 residues ahead of where the CDR3 ends, so the germline J gene completes it.

Every participant had a single incident cervical HPV16 infection, and women with prevalent HPV16 infections were excluded. Cervical HPV DNA was detected with MY09/MY11 PCR, and genotyping was done by dot-blot hybridization. About 15 mL of heparinized blood were centrifuged, and the buffy coat was aliquoted, frozen at -30°C, then stored at -80°C. Genomic DNA was extracted from buffy coat specimens using QIAGEN kits. TCR beta CDR3 regions were amplified by multiplex PCR from an average of roughly 1,300 ng genomic DNA per sample using the immunoSEQ assay. Primer bias was corrected in the assay by using a complete synthetic TCR repertoire to establish an amplification baseline. Amplicons were sequenced on the Illumina platform. Per the original workflow: Error correction of the sequences involved clustering with frequency ratios plus a modified nearest-neighbor algorithm, after which the sequences were analyzed in the immunoSEQ Analyzer using IMGT gene definitions. TCR richness and evenness were averaged over 20 rarefaction repeats at each rarefaction depth, excluding samples with fewer sequences than the depth. V, D and J gene relative abundances were compared between groups with Wilcoxon rank sum tests, applying FDR correction. In the blinded duplicates, the intraclass correlation was around 96% for TCR richness and averaged around 78% across around 70 gene segments. Not all clones reach the TCRdb copy of this immuneACCESS table, which keeps in-frame sequences only. Checked studies attribute under half of the gap to unresolved V genes and leave the rest unexplained. V and J calls and clone size are those listed in that table; D and trimming were worked out from the DNA. The sample table on file contains 25,000 to 30,000 clones. Roughly 3.5% of the sample belongs to the ten largest clones.

Sequencing was done on a sample of blood buffy coat. The sequence was collected from a woman aged 18 to 69 with a cervical HPV16 infection that either progressed to CIN3+ or cleared (not recorded which). The rearrangement combines TRBV12-3 or TRBV12-4 with TRBJ1-2; 7 bases in the middle match TRBD1. The covered CDR3 bases are TGTGCCAGCAGTTCTCGGCGACAGGGAACTAACTATGGC. This encodes CASSSRRQGTNYG. In full, the CDR3 is CASSSRRQGTNYGYTF.